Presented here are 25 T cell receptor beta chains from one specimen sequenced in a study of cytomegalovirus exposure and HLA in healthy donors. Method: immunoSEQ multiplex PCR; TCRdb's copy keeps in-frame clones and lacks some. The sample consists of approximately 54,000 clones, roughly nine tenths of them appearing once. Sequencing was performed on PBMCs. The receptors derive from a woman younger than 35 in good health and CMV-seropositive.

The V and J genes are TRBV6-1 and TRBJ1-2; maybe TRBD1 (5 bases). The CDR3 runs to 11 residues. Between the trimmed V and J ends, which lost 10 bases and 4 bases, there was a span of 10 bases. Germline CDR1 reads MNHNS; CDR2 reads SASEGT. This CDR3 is CATSDTYGYTF. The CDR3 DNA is TGTGCCACCTCGGACACCTATGGCTACACCTTC.

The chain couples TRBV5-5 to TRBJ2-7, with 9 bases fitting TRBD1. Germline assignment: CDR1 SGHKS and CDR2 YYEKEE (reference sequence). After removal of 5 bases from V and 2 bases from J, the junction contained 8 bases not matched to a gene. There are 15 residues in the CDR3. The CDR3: CASSTSRDRAYEQYF. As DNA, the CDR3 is TGTGCCAGCAGTACTTCCCGGGACAGGGCCTACGAGCAGTACTTC.

CDR3 loop: CAWSVHETQYF. The CDR3 DNA reads TGTGCCTGGAGTGTACACGAGACCCAGTACTTC. The chain recombines TRBV30 with TRBJ2-5, with D unclear. CDR1 and CDR2 from the germline V gene are GTSNPN and SVGIG (reference sequence). The CDR3 has 11 residues. V was pared by 0 bases and J by 5 bases, with 4 bases between.

The CDR3 is CASSDPRQGAGRTNEKLFF. The CDR3 coding sequence is TGTGCCAGCAGTGACCCTCGACAGGGGGCTGGAAGAACTAATGAAAAACTGTTTTTT. V and J are TRBV6-1 and TRBJ1-4; TRBD1 matches 10 bases. CDR3 size: 19 residues. Trimming at V came to 3 bases and at J to 1 base, leaving 11 bases not matched to a gene. Germline V gene data show CDR1 as MNHNS and CDR2 as SASEGT.

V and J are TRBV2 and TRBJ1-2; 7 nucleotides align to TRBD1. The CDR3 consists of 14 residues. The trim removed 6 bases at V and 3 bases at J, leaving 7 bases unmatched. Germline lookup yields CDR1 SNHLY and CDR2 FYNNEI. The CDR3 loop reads CASSLQGPDYGYTF. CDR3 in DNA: TGTGCCAGCAGCTTACAGGGGCCCGACTATGGCTACACCTTC.

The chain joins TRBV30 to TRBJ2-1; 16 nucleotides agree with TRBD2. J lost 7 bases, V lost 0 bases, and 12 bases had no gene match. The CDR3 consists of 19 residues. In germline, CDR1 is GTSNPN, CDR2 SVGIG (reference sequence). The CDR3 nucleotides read TGTGCCTGGAGTGTATCGTTGGGACTAGCGGGGGGGCTTGGGAATGAGCAGTTCTTC. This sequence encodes CAWSVSLGLAGGLGNEQFF.

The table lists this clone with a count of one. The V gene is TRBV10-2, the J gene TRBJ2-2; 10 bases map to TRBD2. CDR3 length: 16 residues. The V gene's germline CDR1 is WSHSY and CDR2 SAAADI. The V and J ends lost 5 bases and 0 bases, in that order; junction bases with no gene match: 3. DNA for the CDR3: TGCGCCAGCAGTTTAGCGGGGGGTACGAACACCGGGGAGCTGTTTTTT. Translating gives CASSLAGGTNTGELFF.

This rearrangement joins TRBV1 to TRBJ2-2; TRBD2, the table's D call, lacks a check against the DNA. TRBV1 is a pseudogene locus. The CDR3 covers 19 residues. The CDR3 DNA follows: TGCACCAGCAGCCAGATCGGGACTAGCGGGGGGGCAGGCACCGGGGAGCTGTTTTTT. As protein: CTSSQIGTSGGAGTGELFF.

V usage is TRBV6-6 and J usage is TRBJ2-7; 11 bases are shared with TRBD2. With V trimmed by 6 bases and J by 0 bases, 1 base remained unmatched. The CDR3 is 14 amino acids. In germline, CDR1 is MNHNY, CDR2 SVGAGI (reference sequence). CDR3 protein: CASSLAGGSYEQYF. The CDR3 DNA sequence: TGTGCCAGCAGCCTAGCGGGGGGCTCCTACGAGCAGTACTTC.

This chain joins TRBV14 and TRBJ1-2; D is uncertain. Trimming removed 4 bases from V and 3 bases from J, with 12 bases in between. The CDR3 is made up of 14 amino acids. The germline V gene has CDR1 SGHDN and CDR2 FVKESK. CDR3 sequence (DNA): TGTGCCAGCAGCCCGGGAGTGGGTTACTATGGCTACACCTTC. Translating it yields CASSPGVGYYGYTF.

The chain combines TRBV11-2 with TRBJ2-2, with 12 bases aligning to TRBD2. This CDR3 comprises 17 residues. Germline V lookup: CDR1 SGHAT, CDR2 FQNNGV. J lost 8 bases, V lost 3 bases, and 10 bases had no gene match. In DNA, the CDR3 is TGTGCCAGCAGCTTCGATATCGGACTAGCGGGGACTGGGGAGCTGTTTTTT. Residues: CASSFDIGLAGTGELFF.

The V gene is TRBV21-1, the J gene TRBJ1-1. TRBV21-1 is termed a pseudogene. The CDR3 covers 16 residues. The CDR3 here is CASSKEKDGGDTEAFF. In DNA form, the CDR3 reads TGTGCCAGCAGCAAAGAAAAAGATGGAGGGGACACTGAAGCTTTCTTT.

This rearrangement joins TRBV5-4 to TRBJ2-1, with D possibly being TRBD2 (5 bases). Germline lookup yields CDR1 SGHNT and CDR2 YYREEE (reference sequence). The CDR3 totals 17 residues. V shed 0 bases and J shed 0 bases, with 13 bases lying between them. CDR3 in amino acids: CASSLGAGRSSYNEQFF. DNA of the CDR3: TGTGCCAGCAGCTTGGGTGCGGGCCGGAGCTCCTACAATGAGCAGTTCTTC.

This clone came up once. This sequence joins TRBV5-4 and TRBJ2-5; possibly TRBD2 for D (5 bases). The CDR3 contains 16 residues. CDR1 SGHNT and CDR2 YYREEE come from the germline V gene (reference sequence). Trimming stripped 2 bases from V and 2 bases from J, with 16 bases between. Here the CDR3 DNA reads TGTGCCAGCAGCTTAGGATCTAGCCTCCGTCAAGAGACCCAGTACTTC. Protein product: CASSLGSSLRQETQYF.

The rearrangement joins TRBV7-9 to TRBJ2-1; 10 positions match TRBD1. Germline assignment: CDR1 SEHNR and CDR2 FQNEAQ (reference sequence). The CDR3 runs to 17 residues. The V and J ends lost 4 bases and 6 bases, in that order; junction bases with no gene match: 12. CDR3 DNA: TGTGCCAGCAGCTCTCTAGTATCCGGGACAGGGGTCAATGAGCAGTTCTTC. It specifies CASSSLVSGTGVNEQFF. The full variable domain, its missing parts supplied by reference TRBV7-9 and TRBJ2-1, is DTGVSQNPRHKITKRGQNVTFRCDPISEHNRLYWYRQTLGQGPEFLTYFQNEAQLEKSRLLSDRFSAERPKGSFSTLEIQRTEQGDSAMYLCASSSLVSGTGVNEQFFGPGTRLTVL.

In nucleotides, the CDR3 is TGCAGCGTTGAAGGGGCGCGCGGGGAGCTGTTTTTT. Translated, it gives CSVEGARGELFF. The J gene is TRBJ2-2, the V gene TRBV29-1; D gene ambiguous. Germline values: CDR1 SQVTM, CDR2 ANQGSEA. This CDR3 region has 12 residues. With 1 base removed from V and 7 bases from J, the gap between germline ends came to 7 bases.

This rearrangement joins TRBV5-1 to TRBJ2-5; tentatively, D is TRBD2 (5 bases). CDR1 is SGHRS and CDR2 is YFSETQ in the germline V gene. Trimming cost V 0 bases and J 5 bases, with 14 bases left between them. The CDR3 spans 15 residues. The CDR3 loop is CASSLAFILGETQYF. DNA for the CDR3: TGCGCCAGCAGCTTGGCTTTCATACTAGGGGAGACCCAGTACTTC.

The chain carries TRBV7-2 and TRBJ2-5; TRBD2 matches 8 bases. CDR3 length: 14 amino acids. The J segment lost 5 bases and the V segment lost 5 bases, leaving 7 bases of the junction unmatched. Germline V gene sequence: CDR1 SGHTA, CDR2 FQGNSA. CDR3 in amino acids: CASSAGLARETQYF. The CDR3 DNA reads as TGTGCCAGCAGCGCCGGACTAGCAAGGGAGACCCAGTACTTC.

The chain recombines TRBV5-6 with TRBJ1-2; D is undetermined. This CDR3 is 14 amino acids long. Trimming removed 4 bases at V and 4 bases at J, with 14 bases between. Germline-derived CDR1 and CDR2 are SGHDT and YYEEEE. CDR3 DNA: TGTGCCAGCAGCCCATCGACAATCTCCTATGGCTACACCTTC. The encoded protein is CASSPSTISYGYTF.

CDR3 sequence (DNA): TGTGCCACCAGTCGAGAGGGGGCAAGGAACATTCAGTACTTC. Translating it yields CATSREGARNIQYF. The rearrangement uses TRBV15 and TRBJ2-4, with 7 bases that match TRBD1. V was clipped by 6 bases and J by 7 bases; unmatched bases: 9. The CDR3 sequence is 14 residues long. CDR1 and CDR2 from the germline V gene are LNHNV and YYDKDF (reference sequence).

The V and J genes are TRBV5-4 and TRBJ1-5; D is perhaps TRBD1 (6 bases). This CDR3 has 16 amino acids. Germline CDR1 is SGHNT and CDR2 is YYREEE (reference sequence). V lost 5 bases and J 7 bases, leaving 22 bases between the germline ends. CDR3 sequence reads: CASRSADRQRWQPQHF. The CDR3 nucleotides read TGTGCCAGCAGATCGGCTGACAGGCAAAGATGGCAGCCCCAGCATTTT.

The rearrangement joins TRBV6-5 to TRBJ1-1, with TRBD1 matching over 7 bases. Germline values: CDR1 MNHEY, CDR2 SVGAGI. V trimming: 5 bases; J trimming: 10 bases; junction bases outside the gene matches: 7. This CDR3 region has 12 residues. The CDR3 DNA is TGTGCCAGCAGTGGGACAGCCCAGGGAGCTTTCTTT. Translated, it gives CASSGTAQGAFF.

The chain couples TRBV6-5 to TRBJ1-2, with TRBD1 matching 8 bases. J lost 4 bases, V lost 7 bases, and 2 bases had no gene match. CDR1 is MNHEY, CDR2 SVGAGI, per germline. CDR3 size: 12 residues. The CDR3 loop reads CASTGTGYGYTF. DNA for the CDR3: TGTGCCAGCACCGGGACAGGCTATGGCTACACCTTC.

As DNA, the CDR3 is TGTGCCAGCAGCCAAGATTGGGGGGACTACGAGCAGTACTTC. Encoded protein: CASSQDWGDYEQYF. The rearrangement joins TRBV4-2 to TRBJ2-7; TRBD2 might be the D (6 bases). The CDR3 runs to 14 residues. Trimming took off 0 bases at V and 3 bases at J, with 9 bases between the two ends. In germline, CDR1 is LGHNA, CDR2 YNFKEQ.

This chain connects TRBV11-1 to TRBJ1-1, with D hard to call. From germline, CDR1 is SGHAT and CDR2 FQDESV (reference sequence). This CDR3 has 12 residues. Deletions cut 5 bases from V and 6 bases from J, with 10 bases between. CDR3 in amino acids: CASSAARPEAFF. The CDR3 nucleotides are TGTGCCAGCAGCGCTGCGAGGCCTGAAGCTTTCTTT. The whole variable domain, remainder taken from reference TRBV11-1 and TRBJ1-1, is EAEVAQSPRYKITEKSQAVAFWCDPISGHATLYWYRQILGQGPELLVQFQDESVVDDSQLPKDRFSAERLKGVDSTLKIQPAELGDSAMYLCASSAARPEAFFGQGTRLTVV.